A selection of T cell receptor beta chains follows, all from one sample in a study of blood T cells in healthy people across ages. TCRdb ran MiXCR on the 5' RACE reads and lists one entry per CDR3 protein. The sample yields more than 550,000 distinct CDR3 sequences, about a fifth seen once. The specimen was blood. The receptors derive from a man between 65 and 79 years old in good health. Both conserved end residues are part of each CDR3. Each record gives: CDR3 protein, V gene, D gene, clone size. A D gene is named only where the DNA matches it firmly. Some rows mark clone size as missing; the rest say once, few, many or name a class of expanded clone.

CASSGPALGTGELFF,TRBV9,NA,NA
CASSFYSGANVLTF,TRBV5-6,NA,few
CASSLESASGGATQYF,TRBV7-2,TRBD2,many
CASSLYTSGGFTWNEQFF,TRBV7-2,TRBD2,NA
CASSLSRTGTEQYF,TRBV7-9,NA,NA
CSAGTAGTQYF,TRBV20-1,TRBD1,few
CASSFRQARAGRPTF,TRBV12-3/TRBV12-4,NA,few
CASSPGQWETQYF,TRBV7-2,TRBD1,few
CASSQDKRTGLGETQYF,TRBV4-1,TRBD1,few
CASSRQGSNTGELFF,TRBV12-3/TRBV12-4,NA,NA
CASSLSSGTVQGPYGYTF,TRBV7-2,TRBD1,few
CASSFWPRSYEQYF,TRBV28,NA,NA
CSVEGRYTEAFF,TRBV29-1,NA,few
CASFPRDGMNTEAFF,TRBV5-1,NA,once
CSARMGTETQYF,TRBV20-1,NA,few
CASSLRVSGETQYF,TRBV13,NA,NA
CASSGPVWGANYGYTF,TRBV28,NA,NA
CASSPPRGAGGPLDEQFF,TRBV7-6,TRBD2,few
CASSLEARGSQETQYF,TRBV5-1,TRBD2,few
CASSPEWSRVSYGYTF,TRBV5-1,NA,NA
CASSLDRTATGELFF,TRBV5-1,TRBD1,few
CASGWASGANVLTF,TRBV7-2,NA,NA
CASRLSLNTEAFF,TRBV5-6,NA,few
CSASPRDRATEAFF,TRBV20-1,TRBD1,NA
CATQEASGIEQFF,TRBV24-1,TRBD2,NA
CAISQRQRSSYNSPLHF,TRBV10-3,NA,NA
CAISEGVIYEQYF,TRBV10-3,NA,NA
CSARDRGRGHISYTF,TRBV20-1,NA,few
CASSLRGRRGDTQYF,TRBV7-3,NA,NA
CASSFQSSGANVLTF,TRBV13,NA,NA
CASSLEGHSSYEQYF,TRBV5-1,NA,NA
CAWSGGRQGDTQYF,TRBV30,TRBD2,NA
CASSFDWGKTQYF,TRBV5-1,NA,few